This TCR beta chain was captured in a study of T cells in Graves' hyperthyroidism and ophthalmopathy. Study at large: Any treatment followed the collection of peripheral blood at initial diagnosis.

This clonotype has only a few counts. The antigen remains undetermined. Study outcomes and limitations: A model of 13 V-J features distinguished ophthalmopathy from stable hyperthyroidism.

Using RNA transcripts as the source, TCR beta CDR3 regions were amplified. A set of HTBI primers served as the primers for a first-round RT-PCR of the TCR CDR3. TCRdb recomputed calls from the multiplex PCR reads with MiXCR, one row per CDR3 protein. The sample lists under 450,000 distinct CDR3 sequences; about a sixth were seen once. The germline gives CDR1 SGHRS, CDR2 YFSETQ. The V gene end was trimmed by 4 bases and the J gene end by 5 bases; junction bases not matched to a gene: 11. The CDR3 extends over 18 amino acids. The V call is TRBV5-1, the J call TRBJ2-1; 14 nucleotides agree with TRBD2. This receptor was identified in a young woman with Graves' hyperthyroidism. Material: blood. CDR3 loop: CASSPVGTSGSLDNEQFF. CDR3 sequence (DNA): TGCGCCAGCAGCCCCGTGGGGACTAGCGGGAGTTTAGACAATGAGCAGTTCTTC.